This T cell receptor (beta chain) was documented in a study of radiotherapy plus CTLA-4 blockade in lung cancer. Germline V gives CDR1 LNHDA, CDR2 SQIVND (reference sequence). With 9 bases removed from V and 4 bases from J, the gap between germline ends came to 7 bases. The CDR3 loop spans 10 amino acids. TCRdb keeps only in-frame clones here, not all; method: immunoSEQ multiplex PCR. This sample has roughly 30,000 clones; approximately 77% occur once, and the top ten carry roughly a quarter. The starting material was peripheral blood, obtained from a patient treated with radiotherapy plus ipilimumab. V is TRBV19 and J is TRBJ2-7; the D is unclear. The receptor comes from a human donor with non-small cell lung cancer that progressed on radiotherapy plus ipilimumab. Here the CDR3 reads CASTNYEQYF. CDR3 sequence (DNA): TGTGCCAGCACGAATTACGAGCAGTACTTC.